Following are 27 T cell receptor beta chains from one sample sequenced in a study of CD8+ T cells in alopecia areata (dated 2018 in TCRdb). The library came from the immunoSEQ multiplex PCR assay. RNA was extracted from all samples and reverse transcribed into cDNA, which served as template for TCR sequencing. This is the immuneACCESS table as TCRdb keeps it, with only in-frame sequences that have V and J called. A part of the clones is gone; compared with another copy, unresolved V genes explain less than half, and the rest is unexplained. The sample data list more than 150,000 clones, and under 60% of these were observed just once. Around 12% of the sample belongs to the ten largest clones. The sample's time point label, decoded: 20 to 30 weeks on oral tofacitinib. The treatment or condition label, as the study defines it: oral pan-JAK inhibitor, 5-10 mg twice daily. The sequencing used CD8+ T cells sorted from blood, collected at week 24, from a patient treated with tofacitinib. These receptors all stem from a human donor with alopecia areata.

The chain uses TRBV5-6 and TRBJ1-5; 8 nucleotides match TRBD1. In germline, CDR1 is SGHDT, CDR2 YYEEEE. V gave up 2 bases and J gave up 6 bases; unmatched junction bases: 1. This CDR3 spans 13 amino acids. CDR3 bases: TGTGCCAGCAGCTTCACAGGGGGTCAGCCCCAGCATTTT. Protein sequence: CASSFTGGQPQHF.

This clone has just a few counts. The chain combines TRBV29-1 with TRBJ1-4; perhaps TRBD1 as D (6 bases). The CDR3 loop spans 12 amino acids. The germline V and J ends were trimmed by 4 bases and 7 bases, with 10 bases remaining between them. CDR1 and CDR2 (germline): SQVTM, ANQGSEA. The CDR3 DNA is TGCAGCGTTGGTGGGACAAGTGAAAAACTGTTTTTT. Residues: CSVGGTSEKLFF.

The chain links TRBV13 to TRBJ1-4; D remains unclear. The CDR3 totals 14 residues. Trimming took 5 bases from V and 7 from J, leaving 14 bases between them. The germline V gene has CDR1 PRHDT and CDR2 FYEKMQ (reference sequence). The CDR3, as DNA: TGTGCCAGCAGCCCAACAGTGGCGGGTGAAAAACTGTTTTTT. It codes for CASSPTVAGEKLFF.

This rearrangement joins TRBV2 to TRBJ2-4; D gene ambiguous. With 4 bases removed from V and 13 bases from J, the gap between germline ends came to 8 bases. CDR1 and CDR2 from the germline V gene are SNHLY and FYNNEI. The CDR3 has 10 residues. The CDR3 here is CASSGNRQYF. The CDR3 bases are TGTGCCAGCAGTGGAAACCGACAGTACTTC.

The V and J genes are TRBV9 and TRBJ2-7; 8 bases agree with TRBD2. The V gene end was trimmed by 0 bases and the J gene end by 2 bases; junction bases not matched to a gene: 7. There are 16 residues in the CDR3. In germline, CDR1 is SGDLS, CDR2 YYNGEE. The CDR3 DNA sequence: TGTGCCAGCAGCGTAGGGCCTGTCGGGGGGGCCTACGAGCAGTACTTC. Its translation: CASSVGPVGGAYEQYF.

This clone was seen a handful of times. This chain connects TRBV9 to TRBJ1-1; possibly TRBD1 for D (5 bases). This CDR3 has 14 residues. Per germline, CDR1 SGDLS and CDR2 YYNGEE. The V and J ends lost 2 bases and 4 bases respectively, with 12 bases between them. The CDR3 sequence: CASSVTGGSTEAFF. As DNA, the CDR3 is TGTGCCAGCAGCGTCACGGGGGGGAGCACTGAAGCTTTCTTT.

The chain recombines TRBV25-1 with TRBJ2-3; 8 bases fit TRBD1. This CDR3 has 15 residues. The germline gives CDR1 MGHDK, CDR2 SYGVNS. V trimming: 2 bases; J trimming: 6 bases; junction bases outside the gene matches: 7. This CDR3 is CASSEGQGARDTQYF. The CDR3 nucleotides read TGTGCCAGCAGTGAAGGGCAGGGGGCCCGGGATACGCAGTATTTT.

This CDR3 is CASSQASGAEQYF. CDR3 nucleotide sequence: TGCGCCAGCAGCCAAGCCTCCGGGGCCGAGCAGTACTTC. V is TRBV4-1 and J is TRBJ2-7; D tentatively fits TRBD1 or TRBD2 (5 bases each). The CDR3 has 13 residues. Looked up from germline, CDR1 is MGHRA and CDR2 is YSYEKL. Trimming pared 1 base from V and 6 bases from J, leaving 10 bases between.

V usage is TRBV29-1 and J usage is TRBJ1-2; 8 bases align to TRBD1. The CDR3 consists of 13 residues. Trimming took 5 bases from V and 4 from J; bases not matched to a gene: 6. Germline CDR1 reads SQVTM; CDR2 reads ANQGSEA. The chain's CDR3 is CSVPQGESYGYTF. The CDR3 DNA follows: TGCAGCGTTCCACAGGGGGAAAGCTATGGCTACACCTTC.

The genes are TRBV6-1 and TRBJ2-1, with D hard to call. The germline V gene has CDR1 MNHNS and CDR2 SASEGT. The CDR3 is 13 amino acids. V lost 4 bases and J 0 bases, leaving 4 bases between the germline ends. The CDR3 nucleotides are TGTGCCAGCAGTGTACTCTCCTACAATGAGCAGTTCTTC. Its translation: CASSVLSYNEQFF.

The chain recombines TRBV27 with TRBJ1-1; D call uncertain. V was cut by 3 bases and J by 4 bases, with 18 bases left in between. The CDR3 is 16 residues long. CDR1 MNHEY and CDR2 SMNVEV come from the germline V gene (reference sequence). The CDR3, as DNA: TGTGCCAGCAGTTTGATCCTGGGTAGGGCCGGCACTGAAGCTTTCTTT. It codes for CASSLILGRAGTEAFF.

This clone was counted only a few times. The chain is built from TRBV10-3 and TRBJ2-1; possibly TRBD1 for D (5 bases). V was shortened by 7 bases and J by 8 bases, with 15 bases between the two germline ends. The V gene's germline CDR1 is ENHRY and CDR2 SYGVKD. The length of the CDR3 is 13 residues. The CDR3, as DNA: TGTGCCATCATGGGGCAGGGCGGCGATGAGCAGTTCTTC. Translation: CAIMGQGGDEQFF.

This clone was detected only a few times. As DNA, the CDR3 is TGCAGCGTTGTATTTTCCGGGAGCAATCAGCCCCAGCATTTT. This codes for CSVVFSGSNQPQHF. The chain carries TRBV29-1 and TRBJ1-5; D not resolved. The CDR3 length is 14 residues. Trimming left V 4 bases short and J 1 base short, with 11 bases between. Per germline, CDR1 SQVTM and CDR2 ANQGSEA.

The J gene is TRBJ2-1, the V gene TRBV10-3, with TRBD2 matching 7 bases. This CDR3 has 15 amino acids. Trimming at V came to 5 bases and at J to 2 bases, leaving 6 bases not matched to a gene. Per the germline V gene, CDR1 is ENHRY and CDR2 is SYGVKD. DNA of the CDR3: TGTGCCATCAGTCCCGGGGGGATGACCTACAATGAGCAGTTCTTC. It translates to CAISPGGMTYNEQFF.

The chain couples TRBV19 to TRBJ2-7; perhaps TRBD2 as D (6 bases). The CDR3 length is 14 residues. Trimming removed 1 base from V and 2 bases from J, with 9 bases in between. Germline V lookup: CDR1 LNHDA, CDR2 SQIVND (reference sequence). The CDR3 coding sequence is TGTGCCAGTAGTATAGCGGGAGCGACCTACGAGCAGTACTTC. Translating gives CASSIAGATYEQYF.

This clone was observed once. The chain employs TRBV13 and TRBJ2-7, with a tentative D call TRBD1 (5 bases). V was shortened by 6 bases and J by 4 bases, with 13 bases between the two germline ends. CDR3 size: 13 residues. Germline-derived CDR1 and CDR2 are PRHDT and FYEKMQ (reference sequence). CDR3 residues: CASRHPDRYEQYF. The DNA of the CDR3 is TGTGCCAGCAGACACCCCGACAGATACGAGCAGTACTTC.

This clone was seen only a few times. Additional DNA sequences in this sample encode the identical CDR3. The chain joins TRBV13 to TRBJ2-7; D is uncertain. This CDR3 is 12 amino acids long. V was pared by 0 bases and J by 7 bases, with 7 bases between. Germline assignment: CDR1 PRHDT and CDR2 FYEKMQ (reference sequence). The CDR3 DNA sequence: TGTGCCAGCAGCTTAGGCAGAGGAGAGCAGTACTTC. Translated, it gives CASSLGRGEQYF.

The chain couples TRBV7-9 to TRBJ1-6, with 7 bases identical to TRBD1. After removal of 5 bases from V and 10 bases from J, the junction contained 8 bases not matched to a gene. The CDR3 has 14 residues. Germline V gene lookup returns CDR1 SEHNR and CDR2 FQNEAQ (reference sequence). DNA of the CDR3: TGTGCCAGCAGCCCAGCGGACAGGCCCTCACCCCTCCACTTT. Protein: CASSPADRPSPLHF. Full variable domain (missing parts from reference TRBV7-9 and TRBJ1-6): DTGVSQNPRHKITKRGQNVTFRCDPISEHNRLYWYRQTLGQGPEFLTYFQNEAQLEKSRLLSDRFSAERPKGSFSTLEIQRTEQGDSAMYLCASSPADRPSPLHFGNGTRLTVT.

V gene TRBV27 combines with J gene TRBJ1-2, with D unclear. Between the trimmed V and J ends, which lost 1 base and 4 bases, there was a span of 10 bases. CDR1 MNHEY and CDR2 SMNVEV come from the germline V gene (reference sequence). The CDR3 has 14 residues. CDR3: CASSLFGDSYGYTF. The CDR3, as DNA: TGTGCCAGCAGTTTATTCGGCGATTCCTATGGCTACACCTTC.

The CDR3 reads CASSPGFYNEQFF. The DNA for the CDR3 is TGTGCCAGCAGTCCAGGGTTTTACAATGAGCAGTTCTTC. This chain joins TRBV27 and TRBJ2-1; the D gene is possibly TRBD1 (5 bases). The CDR3 is 13 residues long. Germline CDR1 is MNHEY and CDR2 is SMNVEV (reference sequence). With 5 bases removed from V and 4 bases from J, the gap between germline ends came to 9 bases.

The chain couples TRBV2 to TRBJ2-7; TRBD2 matches 8 bases. CDR1 is SNHLY, CDR2 FYNNEI, per germline. CDR3 length: 15 amino acids. The CDR3 region is CVTVPGGGFFYEQYF. CDR3 DNA sequence: TGTGTCACAGTGCCTGGCGGGGGGTTCTTCTACGAGCAGTACTTC.

V and J are TRBV7-9 and TRBJ2-7, with D possibly being TRBD2 (5 bases). Germline V gives CDR1 SEHNR, CDR2 FQNEAQ (reference sequence). The CDR3 is made up of 15 amino acids. With 7 bases removed from V and 1 base from J, the gap between germline ends came to 17 bases. This CDR3 reads CASTGKGDGSYEQYF. CDR3 bases: TGTGCCAGCACGGGAAAAGGAGATGGGTCCTACGAGCAGTACTTC.

This clone was seen only a few times. The CDR3 nucleotides are TGTGCCAGCAGCTCTTTATCCGAGCAGTACTTC. It yields the protein CASSSLSEQYF. V and J are TRBV6-5 and TRBJ2-7; D unresolved. Trimming stripped 6 bases from V and 6 bases from J, with 9 bases between. The CDR3 has 11 amino acids. Germline assignment: CDR1 MNHEY and CDR2 SVGAGI.

This chain links TRBV7-6 with TRBJ2-5; D call uncertain. The V end was cut by 0 bases, the J end by 4 bases, with 12 bases between. The CDR3 runs to 15 residues. The germline V gene encodes CDR1 SGHVS and CDR2 FNYEAQ. CDR3 in DNA: TGTGCCAGCAGCTTAGCGGCCAGGCAGCTAGAGACCCAGTACTTC. It specifies CASSLAARQLETQYF. Together with reference TRBV7-6 and TRBJ2-5, the CDR3 gives the full variable domain: GAGVSQSPRYKVTKRGQDVALRCDPISGHVSLYWYRQALGQGPEFLTYFNYEAQQDKSGLPNDRFSAERPEGSISTLTIQRTEQRDSAMYRCASSLAARQLETQYFGPGTRLLVL.

The rearrangement joins TRBV30 to TRBJ2-1, with a tentative D call TRBD2 (6 bases). Trimming cost V 3 bases and J 4 bases, with 10 bases left between them. Germline V CDR1 and CDR2: GTSNPN, SVGIG (reference sequence). The CDR3 is 13 amino acids. This CDR3 is CAWSWGLYNEQFF. CDR3 coding DNA: TGTGCCTGGAGCTGGGGACTTTACAATGAGCAGTTCTTC.

This clone was observed a single time. This sequence joins TRBV2 and TRBJ1-1; D is perhaps TRBD1 (5 bases). V was pared by 1 base and J by 0 bases, with 9 bases between. The CDR3 spans 15 residues. Germline V gene lookup returns CDR1 SNHLY and CDR2 FYNNEI. CDR3 residues: CASSEGYRMNTEAFF. The DNA for the CDR3 is TGTGCCAGCAGTGAAGGTTACAGGATGAACACTGAAGCTTTCTTT. The full variable domain, in which reference TRBV2 and TRBJ1-1 provide the parts outside the CDR3, is EPEVTQTPSHQVTQMGQEVILRCVPISNHLYFYWYRQILGQKVEFLVSFYNNEISEKSEIFDDQFSVERPDGSNFTLKIRSTKLEDSAMYFCASSEGYRMNTEAFFGQGTRLTVV.

This clone has only a few counts. The rearrangement uses TRBV7-6 and TRBJ2-2; perhaps TRBD1 as D (5 bases). The CDR3 extends over 16 amino acids. Germline V CDR1 and CDR2: SGHVS, FNYEAQ. Trimming took off 1 base at V and 6 bases at J, with 15 bases between the two ends. The chain's CDR3 is CASSLGLLTEAGELFF. DNA of the CDR3: TGTGCCAGCAGCTTAGGTCTCTTGACAGAAGCCGGGGAGCTGTTTTTT.